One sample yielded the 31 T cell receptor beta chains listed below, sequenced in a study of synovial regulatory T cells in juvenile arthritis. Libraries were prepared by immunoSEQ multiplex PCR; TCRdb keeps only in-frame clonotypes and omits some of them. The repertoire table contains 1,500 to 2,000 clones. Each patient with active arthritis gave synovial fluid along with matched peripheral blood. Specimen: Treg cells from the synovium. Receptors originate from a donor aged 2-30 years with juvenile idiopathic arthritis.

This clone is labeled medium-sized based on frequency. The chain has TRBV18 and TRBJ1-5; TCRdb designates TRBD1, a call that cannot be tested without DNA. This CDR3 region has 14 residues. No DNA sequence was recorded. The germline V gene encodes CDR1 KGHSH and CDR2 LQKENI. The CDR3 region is CASSPQGSNQPQHF.

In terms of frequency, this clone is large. The CDR3 sequence is CASSVESSGNTIYF. The gene calls are TRBV9 and TRBJ1-3; TCRdb proposes TRBD1, but this gene call is untestable without DNA. From germline, CDR1 is SGDLS and CDR2 YYNGEE. The CDR3 has 14 amino acids. No nucleotide data were recorded.

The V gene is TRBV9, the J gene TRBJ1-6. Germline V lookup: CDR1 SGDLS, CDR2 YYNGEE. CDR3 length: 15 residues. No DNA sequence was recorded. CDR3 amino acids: CASSVGRDGNSPLHF.

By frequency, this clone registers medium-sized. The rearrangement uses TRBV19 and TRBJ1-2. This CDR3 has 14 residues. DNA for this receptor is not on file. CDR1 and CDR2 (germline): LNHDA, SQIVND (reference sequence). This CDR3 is CASSIEVVAYGYTF.

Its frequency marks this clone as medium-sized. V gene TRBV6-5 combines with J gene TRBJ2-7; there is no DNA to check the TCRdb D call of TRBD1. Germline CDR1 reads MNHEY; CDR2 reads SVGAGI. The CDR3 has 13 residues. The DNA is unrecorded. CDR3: CATRQGGSYEQYF.

The CDR3 loop is CASRLAGDPTDTQYF. This rearrangement joins TRBV19 to TRBJ2-3; with no DNA, the TCRdb D assignment of TRBD2 cannot be verified. The CDR3 extends over 15 amino acids. The nucleotide record is missing. Germline CDR1 reads LNHDA; CDR2 reads SQIVND (reference sequence).

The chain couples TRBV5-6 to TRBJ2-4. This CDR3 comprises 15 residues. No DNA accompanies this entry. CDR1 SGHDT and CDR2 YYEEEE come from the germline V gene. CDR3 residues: CASSLTGTAKNIQYF. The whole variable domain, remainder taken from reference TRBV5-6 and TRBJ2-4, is DAGVTQSPTHLIKTRGQQVTLRCSPKSGHDTVSWYQQALGQGPQFIFQYYEEEERQRGNFPDRFSGHQFPNYSSELNVNALLLGDSALYLCASSLTGTAKNIQYFGAGTRLSVL.

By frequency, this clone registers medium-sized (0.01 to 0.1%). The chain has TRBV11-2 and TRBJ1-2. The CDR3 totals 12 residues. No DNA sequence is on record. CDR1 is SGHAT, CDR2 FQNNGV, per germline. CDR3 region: CASSLNRRGYTF.

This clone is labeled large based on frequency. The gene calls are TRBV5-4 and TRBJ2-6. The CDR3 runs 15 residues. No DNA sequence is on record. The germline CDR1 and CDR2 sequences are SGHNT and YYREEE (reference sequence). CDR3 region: CASSLVGSGANVLTF. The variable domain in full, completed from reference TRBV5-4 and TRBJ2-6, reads ETGVTQSPTHLIKTRGQQVTLRCSSQSGHNTVSWYQQALGQGPQFIFQYYREEENGRGNFPPRFSGLQFPNYSSELNVNALELDDSALYLCASSLVGSGANVLTFGAGSRLTVL.

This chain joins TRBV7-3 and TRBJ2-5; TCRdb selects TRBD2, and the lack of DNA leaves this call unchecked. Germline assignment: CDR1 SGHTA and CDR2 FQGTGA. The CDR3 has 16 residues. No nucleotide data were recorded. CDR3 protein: CASSQSGRADVSTQYF.

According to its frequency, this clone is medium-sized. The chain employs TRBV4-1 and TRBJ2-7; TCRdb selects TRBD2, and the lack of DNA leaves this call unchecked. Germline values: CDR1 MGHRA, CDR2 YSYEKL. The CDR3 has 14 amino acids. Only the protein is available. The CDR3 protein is CASSPTEIPYEQYF.

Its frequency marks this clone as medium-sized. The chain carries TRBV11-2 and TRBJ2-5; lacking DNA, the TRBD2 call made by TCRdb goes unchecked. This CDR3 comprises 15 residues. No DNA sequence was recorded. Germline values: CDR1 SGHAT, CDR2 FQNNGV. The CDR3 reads CASSLEAGGMETQYF.

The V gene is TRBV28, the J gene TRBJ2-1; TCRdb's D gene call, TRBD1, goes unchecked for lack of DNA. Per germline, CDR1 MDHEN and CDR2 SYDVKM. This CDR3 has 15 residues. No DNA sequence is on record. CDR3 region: CASSVGQGGNNEQFF.

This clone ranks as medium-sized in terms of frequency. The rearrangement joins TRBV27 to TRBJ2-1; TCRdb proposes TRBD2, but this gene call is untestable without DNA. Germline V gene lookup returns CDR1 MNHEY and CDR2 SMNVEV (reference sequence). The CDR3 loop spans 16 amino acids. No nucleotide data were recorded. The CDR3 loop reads CASRSWTSGRGDEQFF.

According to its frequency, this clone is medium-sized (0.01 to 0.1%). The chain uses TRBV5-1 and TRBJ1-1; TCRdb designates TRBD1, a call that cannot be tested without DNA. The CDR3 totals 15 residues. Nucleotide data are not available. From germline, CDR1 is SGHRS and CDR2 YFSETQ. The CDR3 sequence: CASSLRRDMNTEAFF.

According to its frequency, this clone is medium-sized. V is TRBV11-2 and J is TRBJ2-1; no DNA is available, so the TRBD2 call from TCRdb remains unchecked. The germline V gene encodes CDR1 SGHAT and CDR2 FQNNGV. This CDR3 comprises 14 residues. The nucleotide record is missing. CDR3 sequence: CASSLEVWGRGMVF.

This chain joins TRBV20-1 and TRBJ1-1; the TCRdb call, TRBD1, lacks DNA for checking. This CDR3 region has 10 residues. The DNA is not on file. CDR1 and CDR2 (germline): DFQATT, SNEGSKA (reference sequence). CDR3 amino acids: CSAAAGEAFF.

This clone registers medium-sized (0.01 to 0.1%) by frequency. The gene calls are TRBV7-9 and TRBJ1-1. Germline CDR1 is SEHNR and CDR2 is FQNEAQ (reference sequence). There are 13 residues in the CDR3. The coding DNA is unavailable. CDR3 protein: CASKPPGGTEAFF.

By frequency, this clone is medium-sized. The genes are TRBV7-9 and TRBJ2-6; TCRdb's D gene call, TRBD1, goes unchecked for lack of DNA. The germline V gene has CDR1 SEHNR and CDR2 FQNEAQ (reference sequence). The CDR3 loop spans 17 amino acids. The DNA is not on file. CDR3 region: CASSLGRYSFGANVLTF.

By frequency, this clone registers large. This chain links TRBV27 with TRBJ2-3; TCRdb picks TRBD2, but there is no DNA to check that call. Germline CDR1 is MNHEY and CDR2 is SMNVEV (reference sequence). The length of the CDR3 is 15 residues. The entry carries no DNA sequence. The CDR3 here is CASSLLAGGSDTQYF.

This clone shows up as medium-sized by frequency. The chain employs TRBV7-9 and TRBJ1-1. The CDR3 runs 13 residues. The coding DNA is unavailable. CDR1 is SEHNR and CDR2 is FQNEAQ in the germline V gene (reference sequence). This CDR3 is CASSLGGGTEAFF.

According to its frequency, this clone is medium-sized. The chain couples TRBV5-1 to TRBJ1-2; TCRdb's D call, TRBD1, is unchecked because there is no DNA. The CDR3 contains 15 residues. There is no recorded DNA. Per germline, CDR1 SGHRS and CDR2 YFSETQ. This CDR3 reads CASSLGWGLNYGYTF.

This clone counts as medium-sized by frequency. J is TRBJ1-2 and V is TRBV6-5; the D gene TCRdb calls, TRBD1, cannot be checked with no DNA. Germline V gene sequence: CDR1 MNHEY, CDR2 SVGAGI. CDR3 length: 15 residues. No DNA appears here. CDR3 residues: CASSAVAGGIYGYTF.

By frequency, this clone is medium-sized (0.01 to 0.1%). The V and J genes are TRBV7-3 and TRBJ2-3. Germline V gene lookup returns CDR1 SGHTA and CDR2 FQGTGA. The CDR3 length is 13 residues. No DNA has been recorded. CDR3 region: CASSQGWADTQYF.

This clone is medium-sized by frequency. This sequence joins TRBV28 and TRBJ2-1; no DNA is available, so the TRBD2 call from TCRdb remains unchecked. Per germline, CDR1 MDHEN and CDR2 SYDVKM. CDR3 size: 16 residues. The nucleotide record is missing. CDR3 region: CASSTQAGGSGNEQFF.

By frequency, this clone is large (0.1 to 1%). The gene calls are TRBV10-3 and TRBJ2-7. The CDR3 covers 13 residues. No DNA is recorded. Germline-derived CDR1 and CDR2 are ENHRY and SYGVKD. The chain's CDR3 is CASSWVRYDEQYF.

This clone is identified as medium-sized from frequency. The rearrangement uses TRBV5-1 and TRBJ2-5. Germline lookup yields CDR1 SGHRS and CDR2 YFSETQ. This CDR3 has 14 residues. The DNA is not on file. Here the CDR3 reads CASSLDRGGETQYF.

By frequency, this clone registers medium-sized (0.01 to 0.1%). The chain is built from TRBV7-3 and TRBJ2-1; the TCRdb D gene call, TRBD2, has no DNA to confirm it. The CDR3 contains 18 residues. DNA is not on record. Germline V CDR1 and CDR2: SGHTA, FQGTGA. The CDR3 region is CASSLSGTSGGSYNEQFF. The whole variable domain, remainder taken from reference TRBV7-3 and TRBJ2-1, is GAGVSQTPSNKVTEKGKYVELRCDPISGHTALYWYRQSLGQGPEFLIYFQGTGAADDSGLPNDRFFAVRPEGSVSTLKIQRTERGDSAVYLCASSLSGTSGGSYNEQFFGPGTRLTVL.

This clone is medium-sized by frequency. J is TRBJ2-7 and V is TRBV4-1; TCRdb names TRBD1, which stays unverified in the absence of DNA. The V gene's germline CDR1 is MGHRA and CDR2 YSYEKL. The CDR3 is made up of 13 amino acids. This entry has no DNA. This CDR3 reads CASSQGSGYEQYF.

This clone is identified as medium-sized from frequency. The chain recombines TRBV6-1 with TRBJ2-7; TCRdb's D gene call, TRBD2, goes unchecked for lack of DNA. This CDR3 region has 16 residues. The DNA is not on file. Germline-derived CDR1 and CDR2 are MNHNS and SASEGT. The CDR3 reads CASSDPPTSGRYEQYF.

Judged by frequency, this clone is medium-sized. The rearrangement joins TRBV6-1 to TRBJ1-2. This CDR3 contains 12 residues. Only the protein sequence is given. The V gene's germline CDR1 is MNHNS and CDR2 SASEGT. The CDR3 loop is CASSADSYGYTF.